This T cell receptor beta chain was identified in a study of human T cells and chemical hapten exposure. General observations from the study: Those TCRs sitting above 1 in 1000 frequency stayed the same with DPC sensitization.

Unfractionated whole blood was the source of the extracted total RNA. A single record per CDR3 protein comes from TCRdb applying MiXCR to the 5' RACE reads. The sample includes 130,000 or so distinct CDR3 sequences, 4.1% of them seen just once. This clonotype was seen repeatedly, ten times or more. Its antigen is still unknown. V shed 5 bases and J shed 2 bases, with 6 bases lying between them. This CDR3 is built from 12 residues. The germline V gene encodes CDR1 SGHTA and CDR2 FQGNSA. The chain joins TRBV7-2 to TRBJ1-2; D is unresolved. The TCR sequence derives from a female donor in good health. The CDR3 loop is CASSLENYGYTF. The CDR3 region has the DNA TGTGCCAGCAGCCTAGAAAACTATGGCTACACCTTC.